This TCR beta chain comes out of a study of T cell responses to AZD1222 COVID-19 vaccine. General study findings and limits: Clonal diversity may have been underestimated in mostly white British donors. Sampling captured repertoires only after the peak T cell response. Seropositive at baseline were only a handful of AZD1222 recipients.

Clones were read by immunoSEQ multiplex PCR, and TCRdb kept only the in-frame ones, dropping some. The sample holds around 99,000 clones, approximately 92% seen once. Comments on this clone: The antigen remains unidentified.

The CDR3 has 14 amino acids. Germline V gene sequence: CDR1 LNHNV, CDR2 YYDKDF (reference sequence). Trimming removed 4 bases from V and 0 bases from J; junction bases left unmatched: 1. The chain has TRBV15 and TRBJ2-7; TRBD1 matches 9 bases. The receptor was isolated from an adult in good health. The material sequenced was peripheral blood, taken on day 0 of AZD1222 vaccination. CDR3: CATSKTGGSYEQYF. As DNA, the CDR3 is TGTGCCACCAGCAAGACAGGGGGCTCCTACGAGCAGTACTTC.